This entry features one TCR beta chain sequence. This clone's antigen is unknown. No base qualities exist here, and no much larger clone lies one base off it. The healthy control group was made up of 30 to 45 blood donors, and the Finnish Red Cross blood service supplied their buffy coats. All TCR-sequenced material derived from peripheral blood: patient blood samples and healthy donor buffy coats. Ficoll-Hypaque gradient centrifugation was used to isolate peripheral blood mononuclear cells. For the healthy controls, CD4+ cells were obtained from buffy coats by magnetic purification. The Gentra Puregene Cell and Tissue kit was used for genomic DNA extraction, and quantification was performed on a Qubit 2.0 fluorometer. The sample is drawn from a study of STAT5B mutations in CD4+ large granular lymphocyte leukemia (dated by TCRdb to between 2020 and 2023). Regarding the research as a whole: Among healthy controls, the CDR3 'QG' motif was associated with a particular HLA allele. The TCRbeta repertoires of CD4+ T-cell large granular lymphocyte leukemia patients were compared with the TCRbeta repertoires of healthy blood donors. Flow cytometry on FACSCanto II or FACSVerse showed that the purified fractions were more than 95% pure among lymphocytes. Study-wide conclusions, independent of this receptor: The main leukemic clonotypes were found to be private to each patient, although around 24% of the main leukemic clonotypes were detected at low frequency in the non-leukemic repertoires of other patients. Data were not HLA-matched; higher clonality in CD4+ versus CD8+ T-LGLL could reflect the relatively small sample size. Greater clonality appeared to be present in CD4-sorted patient repertoires than in healthy CD4+ repertoires, and the difference was retained after the putative leukemic clones were removed.

The immunoSEQ assay at survey resolution was applied to genomic DNA for sequencing of TCRbeta rearrangements. For the original study's pipeline: In the TCR sequencing data, the lowest productive clonotype frequency that could be detected was 2.59 x 10-5. Only productive TCRbeta rearrangements, defined as complete and in-frame sequences, were included in the analyses. Clonality for each sample was calculated as Simpson clonality in the immunoSEQ Analyzer version 3.0. Based on frequency, clones were grouped as very rare, small, medium, large (1-20%) or hyperexpanded (>20%). Generation probabilities were estimated with OLGA 1.2.3, V-gene circos plots were made with VDJtools, specificities were looked up in VDJdb, and CDR3 motifs were identified with GLIPH. In its TCRdb copy, this immuneACCESS table keeps in-frame sequences only and misses some clones. Where compared with another copy, unresolved V genes explain less than half of these, and the others have no known cause. V and J calls and clone size come straight from that table; D and trimming were deduced from the DNA. The sample table records some 30,000 clones; 81% of these occur just once. The ten largest clones take up roughly 4.5% of the sample.

The material sequenced was CD4+ T cells from blood buffy coats. The sequence was obtained from a human donor in good health.

Read as DNA, the sequence is TGTGCCAGCTCACCACCGTCGACAGGGTATGGCTACACCTTC. It encodes CASSPPSTGYGYTF. In this chain, TRBV18 is recombined with TRBJ1-2; TRBD1 fits 7 bases in the junction. The CDR3 starts with the cysteine, ends with the phenylalanine, and has 14 residues. Kept here is only the CDR3 DNA, which spans 42 bases and is read in frame from base 1. The germline V and J ends show losses of 0 bases and 5 bases respectively, and no gene match explains 3 bases of the junction. The germline V gene gives CDR1 as KGHSH and CDR2 as LQKENI.